This TCR beta chain was documented in a study of blood T cell repertoires in COVID-19 (dated by TCRdb to about 2020). General notes on the study: Samples from collaborators originated in the United States, Italy and Spain and spanned both the acute and convalescent phases of COVID-19. The material from the prospective study consisted of cDNA or gDNA derived from T cells, B-cell-depleted T cells, or PBMCs. Subjects who had been exposed to COVID-19, were actively infected with it, or had recovered from it provided the deeply sampled blood TCRbeta repertoires that made up the dataset. The repertoires were released in a freely available public database intended as a resource for research on the immune response to SARS-CoV-2. The samples were drawn from two sources: the first 160 participants of the ongoing ImmuneRACE study, and 1,000 to 1,500 subjects contributed by 6 global collaborators. Nearly every sample came with metadata listing a de-identified subject ID, COVID-19 status, age in years and sex. Where HLA class I and class II types were available, the types were taken from metadata supplied by the sample provider, not from assay-based typing.

A remark on this clone: What antigen it recognizes has not been identified. No base quality information exists; no much larger clone differs at one position.

Collaborating institutions collected whole blood in K2EDTA tubes following their own protocols. For TCRbeta analysis, collaborators shipped samples as frozen whole blood, isolated PBMCs, or DNA extracted from either of those sample types. The trim is 0 bases for V and 4 bases for J, with a gap of 9 bases between the germline ends. Sequences SGDLS (CDR1) and YYNGEE (CDR2) are obtained from the germline V gene. Its CDR3 holds 14 amino acids, cysteine through phenylalanine. Of all the DNA, just the CDR3 is kept, 42 bases in frame from base 1. TCRbeta CDR3 regions were amplified from genomic DNA using the immunoSEQ Assay, a bias-controlled multiplex PCR. In the source study's methods: Within the assay, amplification of reference gene primers was used to estimate how many nucleated cells each sample contained. Sequence reads were collapsed and filtered to measure the absolute abundance of every unique TCRbeta CDR3 rearrangement. For each sample, productive Simpson clonality was calculated as the square root of Simpson's diversity index over productive rearrangements. The clones in this table, taken by TCRdb from immuneACCESS, are in-frame only. Not every clone is retained; where verified, under half of the shortfall comes from an unresolved V gene, and the cause of the rest is unknown. That table is the source of V, J and clone size, and D and trimming were worked out from the DNA. The table for this sample lists roughly 68,000 clones; roughly 82% of them were counted only once. 15% to 20% of the sample is held by the ten biggest clonotypes.

The paper as a whole reports these results and caveats: Clinical and demographic metadata were provided uncurated, with the amount varying by source and participant.

This sequence originates from an elderly man with active COVID-19. Here the chain combines TRBV9 and TRBJ2-3, with no confident D gene call. Sequenced sample: peripheral blood. Here is the DNA: TGTGCCAGCAGCGTAGGAGGAGATGCAGATACGCAGTATTTT. Its protein reads: CASSVGGDADTQYF. The full variable domain, completed from the reference TRBV9 and TRBJ2-3 proteins outside the CDR3, reads DSGVTQTPKHLITATGQRVTLRCSPRSGDLSVYWYQQSLDQGLQFLIQYYNGEERAKGNILERFSAQQFPDLHSELNLSSLELGDSALYFCASSVGGDADTQYFGPGTRLTVL.